The sequence of this T cell receptor (beta chain) was determined in a study of cytomegalovirus exposure and HLA in healthy donors. Study results and limitations: CMV antigen specificity of three CMV-associated chains was confirmed in vitro. A subsequent analysis found that TCR clusters from the first cohort also tended to co-occur in the 90 to 150 validation repertoires, with approximately 94% of cluster scores above 0.

Measured with immunoSEQ multiplex PCR; TCRdb has only the in-frame clones, and not every one. The sample records roughly 130,000 clones, about nine tenths being singletons. CDR3 length equals 21 residues. The junction had 23 bases not matched to a gene; V was cut back by 0 bases and J by 5 bases. The germline gives CDR1 LGHNA, CDR2 YNFKEQ. Note on this clone: Its antigen is undetermined.

This receptor was taken from a man aged 30 to 39 in good health and CMV-seronegative. Sequencing was performed on PBMCs. V usage is TRBV4-2 and J usage is TRBJ2-7; 9 nucleotides line up with TRBD2. The CDR3, as DNA: TGTGCCAGCAGCCAAGATGATCTTATCGGTTCCGTTAGCGGGAGTATTGACGAGCAGTACTTC. This encodes CASSQDDLIGSVSGSIDEQYF.